This is a list of T cell receptor beta chains from one sample in a study of T cell responses to AZD1222 COVID-19 vaccine. Sequenced by immunoSEQ multiplex PCR; TCRdb stores in-frame clones only, minus some. In the table there are 120,000 to 150,000 clones, about nine tenths of which are singletons. Sequences were derived from peripheral blood, sampled 28 days after the second AZD1222 dose. These receptors came from an adult who received the AZD1222 COVID-19 vaccine. Each CDR3 is given with its conserved first and last residue. A D gene is named only where the DNA matches it firmly. Only part of the rows carry a size: once, few, many, or a class if the clone is expanded.

TRBJ2-2,-,TRBV7-2,TRBD1,TGTGCCAGCAGCTTAAGGGGGACAGGGGACACCGGGGAGCTGTTTTTT,CASSLRGTGDTGELFF
TRBJ2-5,-,TRBV25-1,TRBD1,TGTGCCAGCAGTGAGGACAGGTTAAGGGAGACCCAGTACTTC,CASSEDRLRETQYF
TRBJ2-7,-,TRBV30,-,TGTGCCTGGAGCAGGGGCCACCCCTCCTACGAGCAGTACTTC,CAWSRGHPSYEQYF
TRBJ2-1,-,TRBV7-8,-,TGTGCCAGCAGCTTAAGGTTTGGCTCCTACAATGAGCAGTTCTTC,CASSLRFGSYNEQFF
TRBJ2-1,-,TRBV12-1,-,TGTGCCAGCAGCTTTTTCCGGCCCGCCCCGTCCCCCAACCCGCAGTTCTTC,CASSFFRPAPSPNPQFF
TRBJ2-6,-,TRBV7-3,-,TGTGCCAGCAGCTTAAACAGGTTCGGCTCTGGGGCCAACGTCCTGACTTTC,CASSLNRFGSGANVLTF
TRBJ2-1,-,TRBV4-3,TRBD2,TGCGCCAGCAGCCAAGGGATAAGCGGGAGGGCCGCCTACAATGAGCAGTTCTTC,CASSQGISGRAAYNEQFF
TRBJ1-5,-,TRBV15,-,TGTGCCACCAGCAGAGAGGGGATCTACCAGCATTTT,CATSREGIYQHF
TRBJ1-1,-,TRBV4-1,-,TGCGCCAGCAGCCAACAGGAGGGCACTGAAGCTTTCTTT,CASSQQEGTEAFF
TRBJ2-7,-,TRBV4-2,-,TGTGCCAGCAGCCAAAGTTCCGTTCAGTACTTC,CASSQSSVQYF
TRBJ1-5,-,TRBV30,-,TGTGCCTGCTGGACCGGCGGCAATCAGCCCCAGCATTTT,CACWTGGNQPQHF
TRBJ2-1,-,TRBV7-2,TRBD2,TGTGCCAGCAGCTTAGTGGGGGGGAGCAATGAGCAGTTCTTC,CASSLVGGSNEQFF
TRBJ1-2,-,TRBV9,TRBD1,TGTGCCAGCAGCGTCGGACAGGACAACTATGGCTACACCTTC,CASSVGQDNYGYTF
TRBJ1-5,-,TRBV5-5,-,TGTGCCAGCAGCTTTACTGGGAATCAGCCCCAGCATTTT,CASSFTGNQPQHF
TRBJ1-2,-,TRBV10-3,-,TGTGCCATCAGTGAGGAAAGGGGAAATGGCTACACCTTC,CAISEERGNGYTF
TRBJ2-2,-,TRBV5-1,TRBD2,TGCGCCAGCAGCTTGGGATCCTTACTAGCGACTGGGGAGCTGTTTTTT,CASSLGSLLATGELFF
TRBJ1-2,-,TRBV19,TRBD1,TGTGCCAGTAGTGGGGAAGGGACAGGGACGCGCTATGGCTACACCTTC,CASSGEGTGTRYGYTF
TRBJ1-1,-,TRBV6-5,TRBD1,TGTGCCAGCAGTAATCCCGGGACAGGGAACACTGAAGCTTTCTTT,CASSNPGTGNTEAFF
TRBJ2-7,-,TRBV10-3,-,TGTGCCATCAGTCCGGACAGCGGCTACGAGCAGTACTTC,CAISPDSGYEQYF
TRBJ2-5,-,TRBV7-2,TRBD1,TGTGCCAGCAGCCCGAGACAGGGGGCGGTGGAGACCCAGTACTTC,CASSPRQGAVETQYF
TRBJ2-5,once,TRBV4-1,TRBD2,TGCGCCAGCAGCACACAAGCTAGCGGGGGGCCCCAAGAGACCCAGTACTTC,CASSTQASGGPQETQYF
TRBJ1-1,-,TRBV5-1,-,TGCGCCAGCAGCGGTACGGAGGGGCACACTGAAGCTTTCTTT,CASSGTEGHTEAFF
TRBJ2-3,-,TRBV9,-,TGTGCCAGCAGGACCGGGACACATTACACAGATACGCAGTATTTT,CASRTGTHYTDTQYF
TRBJ2-7,-,TRBV6-5,-,TGTGCCAGCAGTCAGACAGAAAACTACGAGCAGTACTTC,CASSQTENYEQYF
TRBJ1-1,-,TRBV2,-,TGTGCCAGCAGCCACCGGGGGGGCCCGAACACTGAAGCTTTCTTT,CASSHRGGPNTEAFF
TRBJ1-6,-,TRBV7-2,-,TGTGCCAGCAGCTTAGACCCGGCCGAGGGGGTCTCCTATAATTCACCCCTCCACTTT,CASSLDPAEGVSYNSPLHF
TRBJ2-4,-,TRBV15,TRBD2,TGTGCCACCAGCAGAGACGAGCGGGAGGGCCGAACCAAAAACATTCAGTACTTC,CATSRDEREGRTKNIQYF
TRBJ2-1,-,TRBV3-1/TRBV3-2,TRBD2,TGTGCCAGCAGCCAAGATCTTCTTAGCGGGGGCAAGGGGTATGAGCAGTTCTTC,CASSQDLLSGGKGYEQFF
TRBJ1-2,-,TRBV9,-,TGTGCCAGCAGCGTAGGAGGAGGCCACTATGGCTACACCTTC,CASSVGGGHYGYTF
TRBJ2-2,-,TRBV5-1,TRBD2,TGCGCCAGCAGCTCTGGACTAGCGGGGAGCACCGGGGAGCTGTTTTTT,CASSSGLAGSTGELFF
TRBJ1-5,-,TRBV6-5,TRBD1,TGTGCCAGCAGCCTCGGGACAGGGGGTCAGCCCCAGCATTTT,CASSLGTGGQPQHF
TRBJ1-3,-,TRBV2,-,TGTGCCAGCGAGGGCCCGCGAACCTCTGGAAACACCATATATTTT,CASEGPRTSGNTIYF
TRBJ2-2,-,TRBV6-5,-,TGTGCCAGCAAACCAAGGACGGTCAACACCGGGGAGCTGTTTTTT,CASKPRTVNTGELFF
TRBJ1-5,-,TRBV7-9,-,TGTGCCAGCAGCTCGTCTGCGGGGACTAATCAGCCCCAGCATTTT,CASSSSAGTNQPQHF
TRBJ2-2,-,TRBV5-4,-,TGTGCCAGCAGCTTGCAACAGGGGAGGGCCGGGGAGCTGTTTTTT,CASSLQQGRAGELFF
TRBJ1-1,few,TRBV6-5,-,TGTGCCAGCAGTTACGTGGGAGGCAGGAGGACTGAAGCTTTCTTT,CASSYVGGRRTEAFF
TRBJ1-2,-,TRBV28,-,TGTGCCAGCAGTTCACCGGGGACAAAGGGGGACTATGGCTACACCTTC,CASSSPGTKGDYGYTF
TRBJ2-5,-,TRBV5-5,TRBD1,TGTGCCAGCAGCAAGGGACAGGGGGCAGGAGAGACCCAGTACTTC,CASSKGQGAGETQYF
TRBJ2-2,-,TRBV28,-,TGTGCCAGCAGTTTAATGGGGGGATCCGGGACAACGAACACCGGGGAGCTGTTTTTT,CASSLMGGSGTTNTGELFF
TRBJ1-1,-,TRBV24-1,-,TGTGCCACCAGCATAGGTAGAGGGTACACTGAAGCTTTCTTT,CATSIGRGYTEAFF
TRBJ2-3,-,TRBV19,TRBD2,TGTGCCAGTACTCGTAGCGGGAGTTTGGCAGATACGCAGTATTTT,CASTRSGSLADTQYF
TRBJ2-7,-,TRBV28,TRBD1,TGTGCCAGCAGTACACCTTCCGGGACAGGGACCTACGAGCAGTACTTC,CASSTPSGTGTYEQYF
TRBJ1-2,-,TRBV15,TRBD1,TGTGCCACCAGCAGAGATCGGTCGACAGGGGACTATGGCTACACCTTC,CATSRDRSTGDYGYTF
TRBJ1-5,-,TRBV6-5,-,TGTGCCAGCAGTCTCCAGGGACGGTCGGGTCAGCCCCAGCATTTT,CASSLQGRSGQPQHF
TRBJ2-3,-,TRBV5-6,-,TGTGCCAGCAGTCGCGGACAGGCCTTAAAGGGGGAGGAGGAGTATTTT,CASSRGQALKGEEEYF
TRBJ1-1,-,TRBV13,TRBD1,TGTGCCAGCAGCTACAGACGGACAGGGGGTGAAGTCACTGAAGCTTTCTTT,CASSYRRTGGEVTEAFF
TRBJ2-1,-,TRBV7-3,-,TGTGCCAGCAGCGTAAGCGGGCCCTCCTACAATGAGCAGTTCTTC,CASSVSGPSYNEQFF
TRBJ1-2,-,TRBV4-1,-,TGCGCCAGCAGCCAACCTGGTGGCGCAAACTATGGCTACACCTTC,CASSQPGGANYGYTF